Described below is a single TCR beta chain sequence and its context. This sample was taken from a study of hypomethylating agent response in myelodysplastic syndrome. Study-level information: Responders were six or seven patients with complete response or hematologic improvement; about 5 were non-responders.

Repertoires were generated with immunoSEQ multiplex PCR, while TCRdb's copy carries only in-frame clones and drops some. The data hold about 5,100 clones, with 70% to 90% observed a single time. Per germline, CDR1 LNHDA and CDR2 SQIVND (reference sequence). There are 12 residues in the CDR3. Trimming cost V 8 bases and J 7 bases, with 11 bases left between them. The origin of this receptor is a human donor with myelodysplastic syndrome. The rearrangement uses TRBV19 and TRBJ1-4; a weak D match, TRBD1 (6 bases). The sample was bone marrow, taken before or after starting hypomethylating agent treatment for myelodysplastic syndrome (not recorded which). CDR3 region: CASHDRPEKLFF. CDR3 nucleotides: TGTGCCAGTCATGACAGGCCTGAAAAACTGTTTTTT. Using reference TRBV19 and TRBJ1-4 for the parts outside the CDR3, the full variable domain is DGGITQSPKYLFRKEGQNVTLSCEQNLNHDAMYWYRQDPGQGLRLIYYSQIVNDFQKGDIAEGYSVSREKKESFPLTVTSAQKNPTAFYLCASHDRPEKLFFGSGTQLSVL.